A single sample is the source of the 3 T cell receptor beta chains below, sequenced in a study of blood T cells in healthy people across ages. A second PCR, run for about 7 to 12 cycles, used a sample-barcoded 5' primer plus a J-beta primer mix. Each CDR3 protein is one row after TCRdb ran MiXCR on the 5' RACE reads. The sample has 1 million to 1.2 million distinct CDR3 sequences; 30% to 40% are singletons. Sequencing was performed on blood. These receptors were collected from a man in his late teens or twenties in good health.

The chain links TRBV20-1 to TRBJ1-5; D is perhaps TRBD1 (6 bases). V was trimmed by 3 bases and J by 0 bases, leaving 21 bases between them. This CDR3 contains 18 residues. CDR1 and CDR2 (germline): DFQATT, SNEGSKA (reference sequence). The CDR3 loop is CSASVGGGGPYSNQPQHF. The CDR3 DNA follows: TGCAGTGCTAGCGTTGGAGGGGGAGGGCCTTATAGCAATCAGCCCCAGCATTTT.

The chain links TRBV13 to TRBJ1-5; no definite D call. Trimming left V 0 bases short and J 4 bases short, with 10 bases between. This CDR3 is built from 15 residues. Per the germline V gene, CDR1 is PRHDT and CDR2 is FYEKMQ (reference sequence). The CDR3 here is CASSLGLTPNQPQHF. CDR3 DNA sequence: TGTGCCAGCAGCTTAGGGCTAACACCTAATCAGCCCCAGCATTTT.

This clonotype turned up a few times. CDR3 in DNA: TGTGCCAGCAGCGTAGGGGGACTAAGGAGCTCCTACAATGAGCAGTACTTC. Translation: CASSVGGLRSSYNEQYF. The chain has TRBV9 and TRBJ2-1; 7 bases are shared with TRBD2. TRBJ2-7 matches the DNA end more closely, so the J call is doubtful. The CDR3 contains 17 residues. Germline CDR1 reads SGDLS; CDR2 reads YYNGEE.